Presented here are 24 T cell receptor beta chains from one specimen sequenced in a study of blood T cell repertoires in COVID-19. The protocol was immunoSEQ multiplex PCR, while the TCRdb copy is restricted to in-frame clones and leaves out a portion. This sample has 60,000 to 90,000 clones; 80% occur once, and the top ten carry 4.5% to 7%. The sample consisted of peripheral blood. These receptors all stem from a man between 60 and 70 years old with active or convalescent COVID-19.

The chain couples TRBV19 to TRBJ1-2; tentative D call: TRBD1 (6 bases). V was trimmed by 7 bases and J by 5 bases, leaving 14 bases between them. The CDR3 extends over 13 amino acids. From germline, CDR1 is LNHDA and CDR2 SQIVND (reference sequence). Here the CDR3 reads CASTLTGSYGYTF. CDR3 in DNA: TGTGCCAGTACCCTCACAGGGAGTTATGGCTACACCTTC.

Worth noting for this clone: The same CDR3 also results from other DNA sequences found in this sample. The CDR3 is CASSLGQGNTGELFF. DNA of the CDR3: TGTGCCAGCAGCTTAGGGCAGGGGAACACCGGGGAGCTGTTTTTT. The chain employs TRBV11-3 and TRBJ2-2, with a weak D call TRBD1 (5 bases). Deletions cut 1 base from V and 1 base from J, with 7 bases between. This CDR3 comprises 15 residues. Per the germline V gene, CDR1 is SGHNT and CDR2 is YENEEA.

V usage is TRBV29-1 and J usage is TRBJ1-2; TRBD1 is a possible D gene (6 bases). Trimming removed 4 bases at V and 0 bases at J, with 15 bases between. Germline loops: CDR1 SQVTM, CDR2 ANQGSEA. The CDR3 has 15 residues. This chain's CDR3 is CSVAGGLGANYGYTF. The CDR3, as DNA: TGCAGCGTTGCGGGGGGGCTAGGAGCTAACTATGGCTACACCTTC.

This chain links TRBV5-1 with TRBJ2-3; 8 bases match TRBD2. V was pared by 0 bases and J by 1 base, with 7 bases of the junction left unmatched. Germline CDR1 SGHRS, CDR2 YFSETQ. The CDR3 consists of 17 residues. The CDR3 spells CASSLGSASGRTDTQYF. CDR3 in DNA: TGCGCCAGCAGCTTGGGGTCGGCTAGCGGGCGCACAGATACGCAGTATTTT.

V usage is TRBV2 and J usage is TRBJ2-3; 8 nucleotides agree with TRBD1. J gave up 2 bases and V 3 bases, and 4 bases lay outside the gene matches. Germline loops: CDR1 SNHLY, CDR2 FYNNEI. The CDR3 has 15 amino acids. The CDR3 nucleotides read TGTGCCAGCAGTGAGACAGGGGCGTTCACAGATACGCAGTATTTT. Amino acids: CASSETGAFTDTQYF.

CDR3 DNA: TGTGCCAGCAGCCCAGGGAGGCGGGGGCCCACAGATACGCAGTATTTT. Its protein is CASSPGRRGPTDTQYF. This chain joins TRBV14 and TRBJ2-3, with D perhaps TRBD2 (7 bases). Germline assignment: CDR1 SGHDN and CDR2 FVKESK. Trimming took off 4 bases at V and 2 bases at J, with 16 bases between the two ends. This CDR3 region has 16 residues.

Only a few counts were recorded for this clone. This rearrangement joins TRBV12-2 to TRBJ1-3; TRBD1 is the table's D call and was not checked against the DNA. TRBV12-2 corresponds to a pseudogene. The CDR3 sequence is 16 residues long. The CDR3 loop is CASRPRDTRSRNTIYF. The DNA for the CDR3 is TGTGCAAGTCGCCCAAGGGACACTCGGAGCCGAAACACCATATATTTT.

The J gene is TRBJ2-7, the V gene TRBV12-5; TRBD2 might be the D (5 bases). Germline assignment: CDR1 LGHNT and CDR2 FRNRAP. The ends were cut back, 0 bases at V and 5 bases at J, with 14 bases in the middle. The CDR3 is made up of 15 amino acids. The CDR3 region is CASGLVLGDSDEQYF. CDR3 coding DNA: TGTGCTAGTGGTTTGGTACTCGGGGATTCGGACGAGCAGTACTTC.

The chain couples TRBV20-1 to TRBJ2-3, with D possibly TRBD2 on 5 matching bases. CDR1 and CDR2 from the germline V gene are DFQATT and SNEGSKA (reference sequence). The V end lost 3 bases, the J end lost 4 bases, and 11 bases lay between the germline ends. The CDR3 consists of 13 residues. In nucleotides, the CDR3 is TGCAGTGCTAGTAAACTAGTTGCAGATACGCAGTATTTT. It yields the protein CSASKLVADTQYF.

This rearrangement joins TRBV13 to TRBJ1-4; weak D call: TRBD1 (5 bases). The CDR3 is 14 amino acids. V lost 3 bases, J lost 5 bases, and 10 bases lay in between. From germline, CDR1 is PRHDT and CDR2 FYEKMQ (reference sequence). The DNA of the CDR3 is TGTGCCAGCAGCTTCCGCCAGGGAAATGAAAAACTGTTTTTT. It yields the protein CASSFRQGNEKLFF.

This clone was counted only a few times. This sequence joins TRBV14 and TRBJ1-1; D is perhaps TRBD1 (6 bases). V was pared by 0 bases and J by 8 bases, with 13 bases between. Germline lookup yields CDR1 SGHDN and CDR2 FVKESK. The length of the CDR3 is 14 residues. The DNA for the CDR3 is TGTGCCAGCAGCCAAGAACAGGGTGTTAAGGAAGCTTTCTTT. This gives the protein CASSQEQGVKEAFF.

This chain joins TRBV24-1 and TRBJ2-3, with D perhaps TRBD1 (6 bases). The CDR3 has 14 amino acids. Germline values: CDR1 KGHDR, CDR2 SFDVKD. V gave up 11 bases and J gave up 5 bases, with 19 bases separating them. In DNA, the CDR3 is TGTGCCAGAACCCGGGACATCGGACAAGATACGCAGTATTTT. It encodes CARTRDIGQDTQYF.

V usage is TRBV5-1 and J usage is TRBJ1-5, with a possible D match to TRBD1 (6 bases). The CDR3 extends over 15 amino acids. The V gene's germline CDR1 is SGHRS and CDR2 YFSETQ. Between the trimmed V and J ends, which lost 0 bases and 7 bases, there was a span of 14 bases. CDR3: CASSLGTARNQPQHF. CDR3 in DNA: TGCGCCAGCAGCTTGGGGACAGCGAGAAACCAGCCCCAGCATTTT.

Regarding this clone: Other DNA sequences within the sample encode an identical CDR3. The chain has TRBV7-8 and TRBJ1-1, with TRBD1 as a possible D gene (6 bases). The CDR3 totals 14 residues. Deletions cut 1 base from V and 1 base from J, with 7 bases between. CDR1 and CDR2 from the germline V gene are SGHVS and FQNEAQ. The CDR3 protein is CASSLGTANTEAFF. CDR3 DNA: TGTGCCAGCAGCTTAGGGACAGCGAACACTGAAGCTTTCTTT.

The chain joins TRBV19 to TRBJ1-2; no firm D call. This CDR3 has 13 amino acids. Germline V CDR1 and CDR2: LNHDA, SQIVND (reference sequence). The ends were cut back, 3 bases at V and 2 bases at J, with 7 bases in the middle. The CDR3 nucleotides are TGTGCCAGTAGTATGCGATCGAACTATGGCTACACCTTC. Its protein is CASSMRSNYGYTF.

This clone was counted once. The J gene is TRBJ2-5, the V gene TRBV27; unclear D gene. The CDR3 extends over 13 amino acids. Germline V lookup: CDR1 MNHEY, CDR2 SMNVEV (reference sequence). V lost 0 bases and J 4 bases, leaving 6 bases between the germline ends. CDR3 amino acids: CASSLSSRETQYF. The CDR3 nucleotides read TGTGCCAGCAGTTTATCCAGTCGAGAGACCCAGTACTTC.

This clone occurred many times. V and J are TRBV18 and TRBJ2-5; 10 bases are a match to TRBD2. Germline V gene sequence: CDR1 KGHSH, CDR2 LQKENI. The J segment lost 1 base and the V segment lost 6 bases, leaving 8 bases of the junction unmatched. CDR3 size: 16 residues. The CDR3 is CASSVPSGGPQETQYF. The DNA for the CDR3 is TGTGCCAGCTCCGTTCCTAGCGGGGGACCCCAAGAGACCCAGTACTTC.

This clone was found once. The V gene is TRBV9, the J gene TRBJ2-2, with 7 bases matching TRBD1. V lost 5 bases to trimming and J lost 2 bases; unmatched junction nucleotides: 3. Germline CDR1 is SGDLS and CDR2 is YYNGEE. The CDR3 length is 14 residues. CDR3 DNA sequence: TGTGCCAGCAGTTACAGGGGAAACACCGGGGAGCTGTTTTTT. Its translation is CASSYRGNTGELFF.

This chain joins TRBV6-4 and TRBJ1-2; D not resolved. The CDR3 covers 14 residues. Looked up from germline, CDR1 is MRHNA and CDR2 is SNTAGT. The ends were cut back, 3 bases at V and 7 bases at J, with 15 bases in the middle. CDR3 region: CASSEPLRSGGYTF. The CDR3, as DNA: TGTGCCAGCAGTGAACCCCTCCGGTCGGGTGGCTACACCTTC.

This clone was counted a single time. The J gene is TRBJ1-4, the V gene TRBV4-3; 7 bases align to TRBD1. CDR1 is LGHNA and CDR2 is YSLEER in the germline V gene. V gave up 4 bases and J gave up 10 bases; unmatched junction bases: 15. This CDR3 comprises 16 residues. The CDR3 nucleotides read TGCGCCAGCAGCCCCACTACAGGGGCAGGGTTGGGAAAACTGTTTTTT. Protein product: CASSPTTGAGLGKLFF.

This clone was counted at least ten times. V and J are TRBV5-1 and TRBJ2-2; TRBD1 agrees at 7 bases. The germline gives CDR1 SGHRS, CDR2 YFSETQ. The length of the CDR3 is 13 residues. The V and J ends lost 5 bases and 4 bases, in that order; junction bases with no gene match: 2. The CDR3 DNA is TGCGCCAGCAGAAACAGGGGCACCGGGGAGCTGTTTTTT. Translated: CASRNRGTGELFF.

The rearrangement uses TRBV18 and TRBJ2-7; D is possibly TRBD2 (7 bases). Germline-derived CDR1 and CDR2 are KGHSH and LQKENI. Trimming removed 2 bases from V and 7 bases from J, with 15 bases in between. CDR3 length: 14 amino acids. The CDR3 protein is CASSPNQRGGEQYF. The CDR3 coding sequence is TGTGCCAGCTCACCAAACCAAAGGGGGGGAGAGCAGTACTTC.

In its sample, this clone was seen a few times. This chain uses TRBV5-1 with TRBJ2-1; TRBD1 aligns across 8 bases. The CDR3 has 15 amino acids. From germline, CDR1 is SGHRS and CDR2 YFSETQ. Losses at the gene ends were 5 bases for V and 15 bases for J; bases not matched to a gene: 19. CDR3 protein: CASRPNPGQAAGWFF. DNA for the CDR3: TGCGCCAGCAGGCCTAATCCGGGACAGGCCGCCGGGTGGTTCTTC.

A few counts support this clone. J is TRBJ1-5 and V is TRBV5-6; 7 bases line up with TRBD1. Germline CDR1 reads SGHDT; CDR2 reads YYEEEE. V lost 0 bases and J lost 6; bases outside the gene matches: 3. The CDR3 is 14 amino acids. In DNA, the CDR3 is TGTGCCAGCAGCTTGGCAGGGGGAAGTCAGCCCCAGCATTTT. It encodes CASSLAGGSQPQHF.